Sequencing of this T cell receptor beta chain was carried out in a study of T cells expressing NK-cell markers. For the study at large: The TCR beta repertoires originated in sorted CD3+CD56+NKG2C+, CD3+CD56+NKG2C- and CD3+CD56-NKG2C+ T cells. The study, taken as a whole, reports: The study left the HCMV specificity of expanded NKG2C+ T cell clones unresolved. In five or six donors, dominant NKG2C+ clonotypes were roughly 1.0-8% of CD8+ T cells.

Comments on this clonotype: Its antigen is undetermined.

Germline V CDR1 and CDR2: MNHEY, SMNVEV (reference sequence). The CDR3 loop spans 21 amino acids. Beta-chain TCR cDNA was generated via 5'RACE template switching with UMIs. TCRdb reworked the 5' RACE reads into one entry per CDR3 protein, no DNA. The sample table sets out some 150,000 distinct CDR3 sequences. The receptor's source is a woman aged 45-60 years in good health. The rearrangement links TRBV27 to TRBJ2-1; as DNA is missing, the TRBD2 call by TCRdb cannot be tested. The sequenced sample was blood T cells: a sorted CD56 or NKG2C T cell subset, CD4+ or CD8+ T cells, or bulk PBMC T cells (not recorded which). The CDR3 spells CASSLTVASGRLRSSYNEQFF.